Presented here are 8 T cell receptor beta chains from one specimen sequenced in a study of identical twins. TCRdb reprocessed the 5' RACE reads via MiXCR and lists one record per CDR3 protein. Among 400,000 to 550,000 distinct CDR3 sequences, roughly a fifth were seen once, and the ten largest hold about 0.91%. This same sample was also part of a study on T cells expressing NK-cell markers.

Sequenced sample: CD4+ T cells sorted from blood. Receptors were obtained from a woman younger than 30 in good health.

This clonotype was counted a few times. J is TRBJ2-5 and V is TRBV6-1; no clear D gene. Germline V CDR1 and CDR2: MNHNS, SASEGT. The CDR3 has 16 amino acids. The V end lost 5 bases, the J end lost 2 bases, and 18 bases lay between the germline ends. The CDR3 reads CASSPSPRSGQETQYF. DNA for the CDR3: TGTGCCAGCAGTCCCTCCCCCCGTTCAGGTCAAGAGACCCAGTACTTC.

This chain connects TRBV5-5 to TRBJ2-1; D not resolved. Germline V lookup: CDR1 SGHKS, CDR2 YYEKEE (reference sequence). The CDR3 totals 14 residues. V was shortened by 2 bases and J by 2 bases, with 8 bases between the two germline ends. The CDR3 sequence: CASSFEATYNEQFF. The CDR3 nucleotides read TGTGCCAGCAGCTTTGAGGCGACCTACAATGAGCAGTTCTTC.

This clonotype appeared a few times. The chain uses TRBV5-1 and TRBJ1-1, with D possibly being TRBD1 (6 bases). V shed 9 bases and J shed 3 bases, with 12 bases lying between them. This CDR3 region has 12 residues. CDR1 SGHRS and CDR2 YFSETQ come from the germline V gene. Here the CDR3 DNA reads TGCGCCACCAGGGACACCGACACTGAAGCTTTCTTT. Amino acids: CATRDTDTEAFF.

This clonotype has a handful of counts. The CDR3 DNA reads as TGTGCCAGCAGCATGGACAGGGTCTCATCCTATAATTCACCCCTCCACTTT. It is translated as CASSMDRVSSYNSPLHF. The rearrangement joins TRBV7-2 to TRBJ1-6; 8 bases map to TRBD1. The J segment lost 1 base and the V segment lost 5 bases, leaving 7 bases of the junction unmatched. CDR3 size: 17 residues. Germline V gene data show CDR1 as SGHTA and CDR2 as FQGNSA.

This clonotype has just a few counts. The genes are TRBV5-1 and TRBJ2-2; D may be TRBD2 (5 bases). The CDR3 loop spans 15 amino acids. Germline CDR1 is SGHRS and CDR2 is YFSETQ. The CDR3 loop reads CAIRRTGNSTGELFF. The DNA for the CDR3 is TGCGCGATCCGGCGGACTGGCAATAGCACCGGGGAGCTGTTTTTT. The whole variable domain, filled in from reference TRBV5-1 and TRBJ2-2, reads KAGVTQTPRYLIKTRGQQVTLSCSPISGHRSVSWYQQTPGQGLQFLFEYFSETQRNKGNFPGRFSGRQFSNSRSEMNVSTLELGDSALYLCAIRRTGNSTGELFFGEGSRLTVL.

V gene TRBV10-3 combines with J gene TRBJ2-7; 7 bases agree with TRBD1. The CDR3 loop spans 16 amino acids. After removal of 2 bases from V and 0 bases from J, the junction contained 7 bases not matched to a gene. Germline CDR1 is ENHRY and CDR2 is SYGVKD. CDR3 in amino acids: CAISENRGMASYEQYF. The CDR3 region has the DNA TGTGCCATCAGTGAGAACAGGGGTATGGCCTCCTACGAGCAGTACTTC.

This clonotype has only a few counts. The chain carries TRBV19 and TRBJ1-3; D remains unclear. The V gene's germline CDR1 is LNHDA and CDR2 SQIVND (reference sequence). Trimming removed 4 bases from V and 8 bases from J, with 21 bases in between. CDR3 length: 16 residues. CDR3 in DNA: TGTGCCAGTAGTAAATATTTGGGGTCTGGAGAAGACACCATATATTTT. It codes for CASSKYLGSGEDTIYF. The whole variable domain, remainder taken from reference TRBV19 and TRBJ1-3, is DGGITQSPKYLFRKEGQNVTLSCEQNLNHDAMYWYRQDPGQGLRLIYYSQIVNDFQKGDIAEGYSVSREKKESFPLTVTSAQKNPTAFYLCASSKYLGSGEDTIYFGEGSWLTVV.

The chain couples TRBV19 to TRBJ2-5, with D unclear. The germline V gene encodes CDR1 LNHDA and CDR2 SQIVND (reference sequence). V was shortened by 0 bases and J by 8 bases, with 7 bases between the two germline ends. The length of the CDR3 is 12 residues. This CDR3 reads CASSIDGRTQYF. In DNA, the CDR3 is TGTGCCAGTAGTATAGATGGAAGAACCCAGTACTTC. Full variable domain (outside the CDR3, taken from reference TRBV19 and TRBJ2-5): DGGITQSPKYLFRKEGQNVTLSCEQNLNHDAMYWYRQDPGQGLRLIYYSQIVNDFQKGDIAEGYSVSREKKESFPLTVTSAQKNPTAFYLCASSIDGRTQYFGPGTRLLVL.